Below are 27 T cell receptor beta chains sequenced from a single sample in a study of blood T cells in healthy people across ages. A second 7 to 11 cycle PCR used barcoded and J-beta primers. TCRdb reanalysed the 5' RACE reads using MiXCR and keeps one entry per CDR3 protein. The profile shows more than 1 million distinct CDR3 sequences, less than 50% of them singletons. The sequenced sample consisted of blood. The receptors were sampled from a woman aged 60-70 years in good health.

This clonotype has only a few counts. The chain uses TRBV27 and TRBJ2-7; no clear D. V was clipped by 2 bases and J by 6 bases, with 20 bases between them. The CDR3 extends over 16 amino acids. Germline lookup yields CDR1 MNHEY and CDR2 SMNVEV (reference sequence). CDR3: CASSLGFGVSALEQYF. CDR3 coding DNA: TGTGCCAGCAGTTTAGGGTTCGGTGTTTCGGCTCTCGAGCAGTACTTC.

This chain uses TRBV9 with TRBJ2-4, with 9 bases matching TRBD2. The DNA end is a closer match to TRBJ2-5, so the J assignment may be wrong. The CDR3 spans 15 residues. Germline values: CDR1 SGDLS, CDR2 YYNGEE. CDR3: CASSAEGLAGETQYF. DNA of the CDR3: TGTGCCAGCAGCGCCGAGGGACTAGCTGGAGAGACCCAGTACTTC.

In nucleotides, the CDR3 is TGTGCCAGCAGCCAAAGAAGTAGCCGGGGTCGACCCTACGAGCAGTACTTC. It is translated as CASSQRSSRGRPYEQYF. The chain couples TRBV3-1 to TRBJ2-7; D perhaps matches TRBD2 (5 bases). This CDR3 region has 17 residues. Germline V lookup: CDR1 LGHDT, CDR2 YNNKEL (reference sequence). Trimming cost V 2 bases and J 2 bases, with 19 bases left between them.

This clonotype was picked up a small number of times. This chain links TRBV5-5 with TRBJ2-7; the D is unclear. The CDR3 covers 15 residues. Between the trimmed V and J ends, which lost 4 bases and 1 base, there was a span of 15 bases. Germline V lookup: CDR1 SGHKS, CDR2 YYEKEE (reference sequence). The CDR3 DNA is TGTGCCAGCAGCCCCCAGATGGCGGTTTCCTACGAGCAGTACTTC. Translation: CASSPQMAVSYEQYF. Variable domain in full (rest from reference TRBV5-5 and TRBJ2-7): DAGVTQSPTHLIKTRGQQVTLRCSPISGHKSVSWYQQVLGQGPQFIFQYYEKEERGRGNFPDRFSARQFPNYSSELNVNALLLGDSALYLCASSPQMAVSYEQYFGPGTRLTVT.

This chain connects TRBV9 to TRBJ2-2, with 10 bases aligning to TRBD1. The junction had 7 bases not matched to a gene; V was cut back by 2 bases and J by 0 bases. Germline V gene sequence: CDR1 SGDLS, CDR2 YYNGEE. The length of the CDR3 is 18 residues. The CDR3 spells CASSVYGTGDSNTGELFF. CDR3 sequence (DNA): TGTGCCAGCAGCGTCTACGGGACAGGGGATTCGAACACCGGGGAGCTGTTTTTT.

This clonotype was detected a few times. The rearrangement uses TRBV7-8 and TRBJ2-7, with 13 bases fitting TRBD2. The end of the DNA is better explained by TRBJ2-4, so the J call may be wrong. There are 19 residues in the CDR3. The germline V gene encodes CDR1 SGHVS and CDR2 FQNEAQ. The CDR3, as DNA: TGTGCCAGCAGCCCCGGACTAGCGGGAGCCCCCACGTCCAAAAACATTCAGTACTTC. This translates into CASSPGLAGAPTSKNIQYF.

This clonotype was picked up a small number of times. V and J are TRBV28 and TRBJ2-1; D might be TRBD2 (6 bases). In germline, CDR1 is MDHEN, CDR2 SYDVKM. The CDR3 sequence is 17 residues long. Trimming stripped 1 base from V and 6 bases from J, with 19 bases between. CDR3 nucleotides: TGTGCCAGCAGTTTATATTATTTTGCGGGAAGGGGCAATGAGCAGTTCTTC. It specifies CASSLYYFAGRGNEQFF.

The V gene is TRBV28, the J gene TRBJ2-4, with D perhaps TRBD1 (5 bases). Germline loops: CDR1 MDHEN, CDR2 SYDVKM. CDR3 length: 15 amino acids. Trimming cost V 6 bases and J 0 bases, with 12 bases left between them. CDR3 sequence: CASRGEPIAKNIQYF. In DNA form, the CDR3 reads TGTGCCAGCAGAGGGGAACCCATAGCCAAAAACATTCAGTACTTC.

The chain is built from TRBV29-1 and TRBJ2-5, with unresolved D. CDR3 length: 13 amino acids. Trimming removed 0 bases from V and 11 bases from J, with 16 bases in between. Germline CDR1 is SQVTM and CDR2 is ANQGSEA. The DNA for the CDR3 is TGCAGCGTTGAAGAATCCCAAGAGTTTGAGCAGTACTTC. Amino acid sequence: CSVEESQEFEQYF.

V and J are TRBV6-5 and TRBJ2-5; D remains ambiguous. CDR1 MNHEY and CDR2 SVGAGI come from the germline V gene. The CDR3 is 15 residues long. Trimming pared 2 bases from V and 4 bases from J, leaving 14 bases between. Here the CDR3 reads CASSYVGERGETQYF. The CDR3, as DNA: TGTGCCAGCAGTTACGTGGGTGAGCGCGGAGAGACCCAGTACTTC.

The chain joins TRBV30 to TRBJ2-7, with 14 bases matching TRBD2. CDR3 size: 13 residues. The germline CDR1 and CDR2 sequences are GTSNPN and SVGIG (reference sequence). The ends lost 5 bases at V and 7 bases at J; junction bases unmatched: 4. The CDR3 sequence: CAWHGTSGSEQYF. The DNA for the CDR3 is TGTGCCTGGCATGGGACTAGCGGGAGTGAGCAGTACTTC. The full variable domain, with the rest looked up from reference TRBV30 and TRBJ2-7, is SQTIHQWPATLVQPVGSPLSLECTVEGTSNPNLYWYRQAAGRGLQLLFYSVGIGQISSEVPQNLSASRPQDRQFILSSKKLLLSDSGFYLCAWHGTSGSEQYFGPGTRLTVT.

The sample holds a few counts of this clonotype. The V and J genes are TRBV5-1 and TRBJ2-7, with D tentatively TRBD1 (6 bases). Germline-derived CDR1 and CDR2 are SGHRS and YFSETQ. The CDR3 contains 14 residues. The V end was cut by 2 bases, the J end by 3 bases, with 12 bases between. For the CDR3, the DNA is TGCGCCAGCAGCTTCGGGACAACAAACTACGAGCAGTACTTC. It yields the protein CASSFGTTNYEQYF.

V is TRBV5-5 and J is TRBJ1-1, with 9 bases that match TRBD1. The V segment lost 6 bases and the J segment 2 bases; nucleotides outside the gene matches: 8. The CDR3 extends over 15 amino acids. Germline CDR1 SGHKS, CDR2 YYEKEE (reference sequence). The CDR3 DNA reads TGTGCCAGCACAATCACAGGGGGCTTCAACACTGAAGCTTTCTTT. It translates to CASTITGGFNTEAFF.

The table lists this clonotype with a few counts. The V and J genes are TRBV25-1 and TRBJ2-1, with unresolved D. Germline V gene sequence: CDR1 MGHDK, CDR2 SYGVNS. V dropped 1 base and J dropped 10 bases, with 11 bases sitting between them. The CDR3 sequence is 13 residues long. CDR3: CASSESFRDEQFF. Here the CDR3 DNA reads TGTGCCAGCAGTGAATCCTTTAGAGACGAGCAGTTCTTC.

On this clonotype itself: Compared with germline, one end of the junction differs, possibly owing to a read error. The J gene is TRBJ2-3, the V gene TRBV28, with 7 bases lining up with TRBD2. This CDR3 contains 14 residues. Germline V gene sequence: CDR1 MDHEN, CDR2 SYDVKM. CDR3 DNA: TGTGCCAGCAGTTTTGGCGGGAGCAAAGATACGCAGTATTTT. It encodes CASSFGGSKDTQYF.

This clonotype appeared a few times. The V gene is TRBV2, the J gene TRBJ2-2; D gene unclear. The CDR3 totals 15 residues. Germline V gene data show CDR1 as SNHLY and CDR2 as FYNNEI. V was trimmed by 5 bases and J by 4 bases, leaving 14 bases between them. For the CDR3, the DNA is TGTGCCAGCAGTTCACTCGGAGTATCCACCGGGGAGCTGTTTTTT. Amino acid sequence: CASSSLGVSTGELFF.

This chain connects TRBV10-3 to TRBJ2-7; possible D gene TRBD1, 6 bases. Germline loops: CDR1 ENHRY, CDR2 SYGVKD. V shed 10 bases and J shed 5 bases, with 21 bases lying between them. CDR3 length: 14 residues. CDR3 sequence (DNA): TGTGCCACCCGGGTGGCAGGGGATCACAACGAGCAGTACTTC. It specifies CATRVAGDHNEQYF.

Remarks on this clonotype: The junction shows a germline mismatch at one end, possibly a read error. The rearrangement uses TRBV7-2 and TRBJ2-3; 11 bases map to TRBD1. The V gene's germline CDR1 is SGHTA and CDR2 FQGNSA. The CDR3 spans 15 residues. The CDR3 coding sequence is TGTGCCAGCAGCTTACAGGACAGGGGGCCAGAGACGCAGTATTTT. Its protein product is CASSLQDRGPETQYF.

The V call is TRBV6-5, the J call TRBJ2-7; 9 nucleotides align to TRBD1. Germline V gene sequence: CDR1 MNHEY, CDR2 SVGAGI. The CDR3 has 17 residues. The V gene end was trimmed by 0 bases and the J gene end by 2 bases; junction bases not matched to a gene: 8. CDR3 DNA: TGTGCCAGCAGTTACTCGAGTTCGCGACAGGGGGCCTACGAGCAGTACTTC. This codes for CASSYSSSRQGAYEQYF.

On this clonotype itself: A read error may explain this, as a much larger clone is one base away. The chain has TRBV20-1 and TRBJ2-7; 14 bases agree with TRBD2. Germline CDR1 is DFQATT and CDR2 is SNEGSKA (reference sequence). The V segment lost 3 bases and the J segment 11 bases; nucleotides outside the gene matches: 9. The CDR3 contains 14 residues. CDR3 sequence (DNA): TGCAGTGCTAGTGTAGGGACTAGCGGGGGACGGAAGTACTTC. Protein: CSASVGTSGGRKYF.

V usage is TRBV14 and J usage is TRBJ2-7, with a possible D match to TRBD1 (6 bases). The CDR3 covers 16 residues. V lost 1 base to trimming and J lost 1 base, with 14 bases between them. Germline V gives CDR1 SGHDN, CDR2 FVKESK. The CDR3 is CASSQGIWGLSYEQYF. CDR3 in DNA: TGTGCCAGCAGCCAAGGGATTTGGGGGCTGTCCTACGAGCAGTACTTC.

As to this clonotype: A read error may explain this, as a much larger clone is one base away. J is TRBJ2-1 and V is TRBV29-1; a weak D match, TRBD1 (5 bases). V lost 7 bases and J lost 3, with 16 bases in between. The CDR3 has 14 amino acids. In germline, CDR1 is SQVTM, CDR2 ANQGSEA. CDR3 loop: CSATRQGIYNEQFF. The DNA for the CDR3 is TGCAGCGCCACACGGCAGGGTATCTACAATGAGCAGTTCTTC.

The genes are TRBV7-9 and TRBJ2-1; tentatively, D is TRBD2 (7 bases). The CDR3 spans 15 residues. CDR1 is SEHNR and CDR2 is FQNEAQ in the germline V gene (reference sequence). V dropped 0 bases and J dropped 6 bases, with 12 bases sitting between them. CDR3 residues: CASSLAGGGGNEQFF. Written as DNA, the CDR3 is TGTGCCAGCAGCTTAGCGGGAGGGGGGGGCAATGAGCAGTTCTTC.

The CDR3 here is CASSLESRGSGANVLTF. CDR3 nucleotides: TGCGCCAGCAGCTTGGAAAGCAGAGGCTCTGGGGCCAACGTCCTGACTTTC. This chain links TRBV5-1 with TRBJ2-6; D remains unclear. The CDR3 consists of 17 residues. Germline V gene sequence: CDR1 SGHRS, CDR2 YFSETQ. Trimming removed 0 bases from V and 0 bases from J, with 10 bases in between.

The chain is built from TRBV12-3 or TRBV12-4 and TRBJ2-1; D may be TRBD2 (5 bases). V was shortened by 4 bases and J by 10 bases, with 14 bases between the two germline ends. The CDR3 has 13 residues. The CDR3 loop reads CASSSGNSYEQFF. CDR3 nucleotides: TGTGCCAGCAGTTCCGGGAACAGCTACGAGCAGTTCTTC.

This clonotype was found a few times. The rearrangement links TRBV20-1 to TRBJ2-3, with TRBD2 matching over 8 bases. The germline V gene encodes CDR1 DFQATT and CDR2 SNEGSKA (reference sequence). Trimming removed 4 bases from V and 4 bases from J; junction bases left unmatched: 7. This CDR3 comprises 14 residues. The CDR3, as DNA: TGCAGTGCTACGCCAGCGGGAGTTTCAGATACGCAGTATTTT. Its protein is CSATPAGVSDTQYF.

Concerning this clonotype itself: One end of the junction varies from germline; a read error may be responsible. This chain connects TRBV6-6 to TRBJ2-7, with D unresolved. Germline V lookup: CDR1 MNHNY, CDR2 SVGAGI (reference sequence). The CDR3 has 15 residues. As DNA, the CDR3 is TGTGCCAGCAGTTACTCAAACAAGTTTTCCTACGGGCAGTACTTC. Its translation: CASSYSNKFSYGQYF.